Below, 5 T cell receptor beta chains from the same sample are listed, as sequenced in a study of blood T cell repertoires in COVID-19. Assay: immunoSEQ multiplex PCR; the TCRdb copy retains only in-frame clones and omits some. The table shows fewer than 35,000 clones, with about 80% occurring only once. Specimen: peripheral blood. These receptors came from a man in his 70s with acute or convalescent COVID-19.

The rearrangement joins TRBV30 to TRBJ2-7; D possibly corresponds to TRBD1 (7 bases). Germline values: CDR1 GTSNPN, CDR2 SVGIG (reference sequence). This CDR3 is 14 amino acids long. The ends were cut back, 3 bases at V and 3 bases at J, with 15 bases in the middle. DNA for the CDR3: TGTGCCTGGAGGGGGCAGGGGGGAATCTACGAGCAGTACTTC. This codes for CAWRGQGGIYEQYF.

The sample holds one count of this clone. The chain links TRBV7-9 to TRBJ2-1, with D possibly TRBD1 on 5 matching bases. With 6 bases removed from V and 7 bases from J, the gap between germline ends came to 10 bases. The CDR3 runs to 12 residues. In germline, CDR1 is SEHNR, CDR2 FQNEAQ (reference sequence). CDR3 sequence: CASSVGLNEQFF. CDR3 bases: TGTGCCAGCAGTGTGGGGCTAAATGAGCAGTTCTTC.

V gene TRBV7-3 combines with J gene TRBJ2-2, with D perhaps TRBD1 (6 bases). Germline assignment: CDR1 SGHTA and CDR2 FQGTGA. The CDR3 runs 14 residues. V was cut by 6 bases and J by 3 bases, with 11 bases left in between. The CDR3, as DNA: TGTGCCAGCAGGACAGGACAATACACCGGGGAGCTGTTTTTT. Translated: CASRTGQYTGELFF.

CDR3 region: CASSSTPRLAGIYEQYF. The CDR3 DNA is TGTGCCAGCAGCTCCACCCCTCGACTAGCGGGAATCTACGAGCAGTACTTC. V usage is TRBV9 and J usage is TRBJ2-7, with 11 bases aligning to TRBD2. V lost 4 bases and J lost 3; bases outside the gene matches: 12. The CDR3 totals 17 residues. Germline V gene data show CDR1 as SGDLS and CDR2 as YYNGEE.

The chain uses TRBV27 and TRBJ2-1; 12 positions match TRBD1. The germline gives CDR1 MNHEY, CDR2 SMNVEV (reference sequence). This CDR3 contains 15 residues. V was clipped by 5 bases and J by 16 bases; unmatched bases: 15. CDR3 sequence (DNA): TGTGCCAGCAGTCGACCCGGGACAGGGGGCGAGGTGTTTTTCTTC. Residues: CASSRPGTGGEVFFF.